These 23 T cell receptor beta chains came from one sample sequenced in a study of shared T cell receptors in the human thymus. TCRdb's copy holds only in-frame clones and misses some; the assay was immunoSEQ multiplex PCR. This table has hundreds of thousands of clones, around 89% appearing once. These data are also associated with another study on human thymus T cells.

The sequenced sample consisted of thymocytes. These receptors all stem from a boy in the first two years of life with a congenital heart defect.

The rearrangement joins TRBV30 to TRBJ1-4; 7 nucleotides agree with TRBD1. The V gene's germline CDR1 is GTSNPN and CDR2 SVGIG (reference sequence). V gave up 2 bases and J gave up 3 bases; unmatched junction bases: 3. The CDR3 covers 14 residues. The CDR3, as DNA: TGTGCCTGGAGTCAGGGGGGACCTAATGAAAAACTGTTTTTT. Its translation: CAWSQGGPNEKLFF.

The chain couples TRBV28 to TRBJ1-2; 10 bases align to TRBD1. This CDR3 is 13 amino acids long. J gave up 8 bases and V 8 bases, and 8 bases lay outside the gene matches. Germline V gives CDR1 MDHEN, CDR2 SYDVKM. CDR3 region: CASLSGTGEGYTF. CDR3 bases: TGTGCCAGCTTGTCCGGGACAGGGGAGGGCTACACCTTC.

The CDR3 DNA reads as TGTGCCAGCAGCTTAGTGCTTACTTACTACGAGCAGTACTTC. Translation gives CASSLVLTYYEQYF. The chain has TRBV11-2 and TRBJ2-7; D is uncertain. CDR3 length: 14 amino acids. Trimming stripped 1 base from V and 3 bases from J, with 10 bases between. From germline, CDR1 is SGHAT and CDR2 FQNNGV.

V is TRBV4-3 and J is TRBJ2-7, with 9 bases matching TRBD1. With 4 bases clipped from V and 4 bases from J, the junction kept 11 bases outside the gene matches. Looked up from germline, CDR1 is LGHNA and CDR2 is YSLEER. The CDR3 has 16 amino acids. CDR3 residues: CASSPRGGDRVYEQYF. CDR3 coding DNA: TGCGCCAGCAGCCCAAGGGGGGGGGACAGGGTGTACGAGCAGTACTTC.

V usage is TRBV2 and J usage is TRBJ2-1; 7 nucleotides align to TRBD1. Germline V gene lookup returns CDR1 SNHLY and CDR2 FYNNEI. The CDR3 contains 15 residues. V trimming: 5 bases; J trimming: 16 bases; junction bases outside the gene matches: 20. The CDR3: CASSPPGQPDQGYFF. CDR3 in DNA: TGTGCCAGCAGTCCCCCGGGACAGCCAGACCAGGGGTACTTCTTC. Using reference TRBV2 and TRBJ2-1 for the parts outside the CDR3, the full variable domain is EPEVTQTPSHQVTQMGQEVILRCVPISNHLYFYWYRQILGQKVEFLVSFYNNEISEKSEIFDDQFSVERPDGSNFTLKIRSTKLEDSAMYFCASSPPGQPDQGYFFGPGTRLTVL.

This chain connects TRBV18 to TRBJ2-5, with a possible D match to TRBD2 (6 bases). The CDR3 spans 15 residues. V lost 3 bases and J 5 bases, leaving 16 bases between the germline ends. Germline CDR1 and CDR2: KGHSH and LQKENI. CDR3 sequence reads: CASSPPGRELETQYF. CDR3 nucleotide sequence: TGTGCCAGCTCACCTCCAGGACGGGAGCTGGAGACCCAGTACTTC.

This chain connects TRBV10-3 to TRBJ2-5, with 7 bases identical to TRBD2. The CDR3 contains 17 residues. Germline CDR1 and CDR2: ENHRY and SYGVKD. J gave up 2 bases and V 6 bases, and 15 bases lay outside the gene matches. The CDR3 protein is CAISRTSGVDFQETQYF. CDR3 sequence (DNA): TGTGCCATCAGCCGGACAAGCGGGGTGGACTTTCAAGAGACCCAGTACTTC.

V is TRBV2 and J is TRBJ2-1; D is possibly TRBD2 (6 bases). V was pared by 4 bases and J by 9 bases, with 19 bases between. This CDR3 comprises 15 residues. Germline V gene lookup returns CDR1 SNHLY and CDR2 FYNNEI. The CDR3 protein is CASSATGVLAVEQFF. The CDR3 DNA reads as TGTGCCAGCAGTGCAACGGGAGTCTTGGCAGTTGAGCAGTTCTTC.

J is TRBJ1-1 and V is TRBV7-9, with D perhaps matching TRBD1 (5 bases). V was clipped by 5 bases and J by 3 bases, with 16 bases between them. The CDR3 has 15 amino acids. The germline CDR1 and CDR2 sequences are SEHNR and FQNEAQ (reference sequence). The CDR3 reads CASSPRGGRDTEAFF. The CDR3 DNA sequence: TGTGCCAGCAGCCCTCGGGGGGGTAGGGACACTGAAGCTTTCTTT. Looking up the rest from reference TRBV7-9 and TRBJ1-1 gives the full variable domain: DTGVSQNPRHKITKRGQNVTFRCDPISEHNRLYWYRQTLGQGPEFLTYFQNEAQLEKSRLLSDRFSAERPKGSFSTLEIQRTEQGDSAMYLCASSPRGGRDTEAFFGQGTRLTVV.

The V gene is TRBV30, the J gene TRBJ1-2, with D possibly TRBD1 on 5 matching bases. The length of the CDR3 is 17 residues. The germline CDR1 and CDR2 sequences are GTSNPN and SVGIG (reference sequence). V was trimmed by 3 bases and J by 1 base, leaving 21 bases between them. The CDR3 reads CAWRDSQWRGINYGYTF. CDR3 DNA sequence: TGTGCCTGGAGGGATTCCCAATGGAGGGGAATTAACTATGGCTACACCTTC.

The chain employs TRBV6-1 and TRBJ2-5; D gene unclear. This CDR3 spans 14 amino acids. Per germline, CDR1 MNHNS and CDR2 SASEGT. Between the trimmed V and J ends, which lost 1 base and 4 bases, there was a span of 10 bases. The DNA for the CDR3 is TGTGCCAGCAGTGAAGGGAGACGGAGAGAGACCCAGTACTTC. Translating it yields CASSEGRRRETQYF.

The chain is built from TRBV29-1 and TRBJ2-2; possible D gene TRBD1, 6 bases. Per germline, CDR1 SQVTM and CDR2 ANQGSEA. This CDR3 is 15 amino acids long. V was clipped by 5 bases and J by 5 bases, with 18 bases between them. CDR3 nucleotide sequence: TGCAGCGTTTGCCAGGGGTTGCCAAAAACCGGGGAGCTGTTTTTT. Protein product: CSVCQGLPKTGELFF.

J is TRBJ1-3 and V is TRBV15, with TRBD1 identical over 10 bases. The CDR3 covers 19 residues. V shed 1 base and J 2 bases; nucleotides not matched to a gene: 11. Per the germline V gene, CDR1 is LNHNV and CDR2 is YYDKDF (reference sequence). Written as DNA, the CDR3 is TGTGCCACCAGCAGAGGGCCCCACGACAGGGGGCTAACTGGAAACACCATATATTTT. Translated: CATSRGPHDRGLTGNTIYF.

This chain joins TRBV14 and TRBJ1-5; the D gene is possibly TRBD1 (6 bases). V dropped 4 bases and J dropped 2 bases, with 12 bases sitting between them. CDR1 SGHDN and CDR2 FVKESK come from the germline V gene. The CDR3 is 15 residues long. CDR3 residues: CASSRSGAGNQPQHF. CDR3 coding DNA: TGTGCCAGCAGCCGATCAGGGGCAGGCAATCAGCCCCAGCATTTT.

V is TRBV6-1 and J is TRBJ2-3; 7 bases fit TRBD2. Losses at the gene ends were 5 bases for V and 1 base for J; bases not matched to a gene: 6. The CDR3 consists of 15 residues. Germline V lookup: CDR1 MNHNS, CDR2 SASEGT. The CDR3 loop reads CASSITSVRTDTQYF. The CDR3 DNA sequence: TGTGCCAGCAGTATAACTAGCGTCCGCACAGATACGCAGTATTTT.

The rearrangement joins TRBV4-1 to TRBJ2-1; 15 bases align to TRBD2. The CDR3 loop spans 16 amino acids. The junction had 4 bases not matched to a gene; V was cut back by 4 bases and J by 6 bases. Germline CDR1 is MGHRA and CDR2 is YSYEKL. CDR3 sequence (DNA): TGCGCCAGCAGCCTCGGACTAGCGGGAGGGCGCAATGAGCAGTTCTTC. This translates into CASSLGLAGGRNEQFF.

The V gene is TRBV7-9, the J gene TRBJ2-3; 12 nucleotides line up with TRBD2. This CDR3 spans 17 amino acids. The V and J ends lost 5 bases and 4 bases, in that order; junction bases with no gene match: 10. Looked up from germline, CDR1 is SEHNR and CDR2 is FQNEAQ (reference sequence). The CDR3 nucleotides read TGTGCCAGCAGCCCCCTAGCGGGAGGGCCCCCGCCAGATACGCAGTATTTT. This translates into CASSPLAGGPPPDTQYF.

This clone was seen more than once but under ten times. V gene TRBV15 combines with J gene TRBJ2-5; 13 positions agree with TRBD2. The CDR3 covers 19 residues. Germline V gene lookup returns CDR1 LNHNV and CDR2 YYDKDF (reference sequence). The V gene end was trimmed by 2 bases and the J gene end by 4 bases; junction bases not matched to a gene: 13. The CDR3 DNA sequence: TGTGCCACCAGCAGAAGACTAGCGGGAGGTCCTGCAGGGGTAGAGACCCAGTACTTC. Translated, it gives CATSRRLAGGPAGVETQYF.

The V gene is TRBV19, the J gene TRBJ2-7; the D gene is possibly TRBD1 (8 bases). The germline CDR1 and CDR2 sequences are LNHDA and SQIVND (reference sequence). CDR3 length: 14 amino acids. V was clipped by 5 bases and J by 3 bases, with 14 bases between them. The CDR3 sequence is CASSPTGEGYEQYF. The CDR3 bases are TGTGCCAGTAGTCCGACAGGGGAGGGCTACGAGCAGTACTTC.

The CDR3 sequence is CASSPKRGPTYGYTF. In nucleotides, the CDR3 is TGCGCCAGCAGCCCCAAAAGGGGGCCTACCTATGGCTACACCTTC. The rearrangement joins TRBV4-1 to TRBJ1-2, with 7 bases identical to TRBD1. V dropped 4 bases and J dropped 4; count of bases not matched to a gene: 9. The germline V gene has CDR1 MGHRA and CDR2 YSYEKL. The CDR3 sequence is 15 residues long.

The chain uses TRBV30 and TRBJ1-2, with D unresolved. With 2 bases removed from V and 5 bases from J, the gap between germline ends came to 12 bases. The CDR3 runs 13 residues. The germline CDR1 and CDR2 sequences are GTSNPN and SVGIG (reference sequence). The CDR3: CAWSPKTDYGYTF. The CDR3 DNA is TGTGCCTGGAGTCCAAAAACAGATTATGGCTACACCTTC.

This CDR3 reads CASSWDRGRDEQFF. The CDR3 DNA is TGTGCCAGCAGTTGGGACAGGGGACGAGATGAGCAGTTCTTC. This chain uses TRBV7-2 with TRBJ2-1; 10 bases match TRBD1. The V gene's germline CDR1 is SGHTA and CDR2 FQGNSA. The V segment lost 6 bases and the J segment 8 bases; nucleotides outside the gene matches: 7. This CDR3 has 14 amino acids. Complete variable domain (other parts from reference TRBV7-2 and TRBJ2-1): GAGVSQSPSNKVTEKGKDVELRCDPISGHTALYWYRQSLGQGLEFLIYFQGNSAPDKSGLPSDRFSAERTGGSVSTLTIQRTQQEDSAVYLCASSWDRGRDEQFFGPGTRLTVL.

The CDR3 loop is CASTGRSGSYNEQFF. The CDR3, as DNA: TGTGCCAGCACGGGGAGATCAGGCTCCTACAATGAGCAGTTCTTC. This chain connects TRBV28 to TRBJ2-1; D possibly corresponds to TRBD2 (5 bases). The V gene's germline CDR1 is MDHEN and CDR2 SYDVKM. The CDR3 contains 15 residues. V was cut by 7 bases and J by 0 bases, with 13 bases left in between.